This T cell receptor beta chain was profiled in a study of T cells in localized non-small cell lung cancer. Sequenced by immunoSEQ multiplex PCR; TCRdb stores in-frame clones only, minus some. The sample yields approximately 7,000 clones, approximately 22% seen once. V lost 2 bases to trimming and J lost 7 bases; unmatched junction nucleotides: 12. Per the germline V gene, CDR1 is GTSNPN and CDR2 is SVGIG (reference sequence). The CDR3 consists of 16 residues. Specimen: lung tumor tissue, collected before any cancer treatment. This chain connects TRBV30 to TRBJ2-4, with 9 nucleotides matching TRBD1. The receptor was isolated from a man aged 40 to 75 with stage III squamous cell lung carcinoma. The CDR3 DNA reads TGTGCCTGGAGTCCAGAACAGGGGGCGGGTAGGAACATTCAGTACTTC. It encodes CAWSPEQGAGRNIQYF.